Following are 25 T cell receptor beta chains from one sample sequenced in a study of T cells after yellow fever vaccination. MiXCR was run by TCRdb on the 5' RACE reads, yielding one entry per CDR3 protein. This table has 300,000 to 400,000 distinct CDR3 sequences, roughly an eighth appearing once. Source: CD4+ T cells sorted from PBMCs, taken 15 days after the yellow fever booster vaccination. The origin of the receptors is a man aged 18 to 35 who received the YFV17D yellow fever vaccine.

The rearrangement joins TRBV6-1 to TRBJ1-5; D ambiguous. The CDR3 contains 14 residues. Germline CDR1 is MNHNS and CDR2 is SASEGT. Trimming removed 1 base from V and 7 bases from J, with 11 bases in between. In DNA, the CDR3 is TGTGCCAGCAGTGAAGTTTGGGGAAAACAGCCCCAGCATTTT. As protein: CASSEVWGKQPQHF.

The chain carries TRBV9 and TRBJ2-3, with TRBD2 matching over 8 bases. Germline-derived CDR1 and CDR2 are SGDLS and YYNGEE. Trimming cost V 5 bases and J 3 bases; bases outside gene matches: 14. CDR3 length equals 17 residues. This chain's CDR3 is CASRTLLGGGRTDTQYF. The CDR3 nucleotides read TGTGCCAGCAGGACCCTCCTAGGCGGGGGGAGGACAGATACGCAGTATTTT.

In nucleotides, the CDR3 is TGCAGTGCTAGGGGGGACAGGGGCAGCGGAGAGACCCAGTACTTC. Translated: CSARGDRGSGETQYF. J is TRBJ2-5 and V is TRBV20-1; 10 positions match TRBD1. V was pared by 3 bases and J by 4 bases, with 8 bases of the junction left unmatched. CDR1 is DFQATT, CDR2 SNEGSKA, per germline (reference sequence). This CDR3 spans 15 amino acids.

This clonotype was counted only a few times. The chain joins TRBV5-5 to TRBJ2-5, with D perhaps matching TRBD1 or TRBD2 (6 bases each). This CDR3 spans 16 amino acids. V was shortened by 1 base and J by 1 base, with 14 bases between the two germline ends. Germline CDR1 and CDR2: SGHKS and YYEKEE (reference sequence). This CDR3 reads CASSLLVWGAQETQYF. The CDR3 nucleotides read TGTGCCAGCAGCTTGCTCGTATGGGGGGCCCAAGAGACCCAGTACTTC.

In its sample, this clonotype was seen a few times. V gene TRBV20-1 combines with J gene TRBJ2-3, with TRBD1 matching over 9 bases. This CDR3 has 15 amino acids. V shed 3 bases, J shed 8 bases, and the junction held 12 bases outside the gene matches. Per germline, CDR1 DFQATT and CDR2 SNEGSKA (reference sequence). The chain's CDR3 is CSASRDRAFLGTQYF. CDR3 nucleotides: TGCAGTGCTAGCCGGGACAGGGCCTTTCTAGGTACGCAGTATTTT.

This chain joins TRBV5-1 and TRBJ1-2, with 9 bases that match TRBD1. Germline-derived CDR1 and CDR2 are SGHRS and YFSETQ. The CDR3 loop spans 16 amino acids. The trim removed 0 bases at V and 6 bases at J, leaving 9 bases unmatched. For the CDR3, the DNA is TGCGCCAGCAGCTTGGCCTGGACCGGGACAGGGAATGGCTACACCTTC. This gives the protein CASSLAWTGTGNGYTF.

This clonotype turned up a few times. The CDR3 loop reads CATSRPGQGHQPQHF. For the CDR3, the DNA is TGTGCCACCAGCAGACCCGGACAGGGGCATCAGCCCCAGCATTTT. V gene TRBV15 combines with J gene TRBJ1-5, with TRBD1 identical over 9 bases. The CDR3 length is 15 residues. The junction had 4 bases not matched to a gene; V was cut back by 2 bases and J by 5 bases. Germline V gives CDR1 LNHNV, CDR2 YYDKDF (reference sequence).

This clonotype was picked up a small number of times. The rearrangement links TRBV11-2 to TRBJ1-1; D perhaps matches TRBD1 (6 bases). CDR1 SGHAT and CDR2 FQNNGV come from the germline V gene. The CDR3 loop spans 15 amino acids. V was cut by 5 bases and J by 1 base, with 14 bases left in between. The CDR3 DNA sequence: TGTGCCAGCAGCCAAGTTTCGGGACAGAACACTGAAGCTTTCTTT. It specifies CASSQVSGQNTEAFF.

The rearrangement uses TRBV20-1 and TRBJ2-3; 7 bases align to TRBD1. CDR3 length equals 16 residues. Germline-derived CDR1 and CDR2 are DFQATT and SNEGSKA (reference sequence). The V gene end was trimmed by 5 bases and the J gene end by 2 bases; junction bases not matched to a gene: 13. CDR3 sequence: CSARVPYRGITDTQYF. In DNA, the CDR3 is TGCAGTGCTCGGGTCCCTTACAGGGGTATCACAGATACGCAGTATTTT.

This chain uses TRBV30 with TRBJ2-2; D is perhaps TRBD1 (6 bases). Trimming cost V 4 bases and J 1 base, with 10 bases left between them. Germline V gives CDR1 GTSNPN, CDR2 SVGIG (reference sequence). The CDR3 runs 14 residues. The CDR3 nucleotides are TGTGCCTGGAAGGGGACATTGAACACCGGGGAGCTGTTTTTT. Translating gives CAWKGTLNTGELFF.

The V and J genes are TRBV15 and TRBJ2-5; D remains unclear. This CDR3 contains 12 residues. V lost 5 bases, J lost 5 bases, and 9 bases lay in between. Germline V gene sequence: CDR1 LNHNV, CDR2 YYDKDF (reference sequence). The CDR3 here is CATSRGVETQYF. In DNA form, the CDR3 reads TGTGCCACCAGCCGCGGTGTGGAGACCCAGTACTTC.

The J gene is TRBJ2-1, the V gene TRBV7-9, with D tentatively TRBD1 (6 bases). The CDR3 contains 14 residues. Germline loops: CDR1 SEHNR, CDR2 FQNEAQ (reference sequence). Trimming took off 2 bases at V and 6 bases at J, with 11 bases between the two ends. The CDR3 region is CASSLLSGANEQFF. DNA of the CDR3: TGTGCCAGCAGCTTATTATCAGGGGCCAATGAGCAGTTCTTC.

There are a few counts of this clonotype. The chain links TRBV10-3 to TRBJ2-5; perhaps TRBD2 as D (6 bases). CDR1 is ENHRY, CDR2 SYGVKD, per germline. The CDR3 is made up of 14 amino acids. The germline V and J ends were trimmed by 9 bases and 3 bases, with 17 bases remaining between them. The CDR3 loop is CAIATSKGEETQYF. CDR3 DNA: TGTGCCATAGCGACTAGTAAGGGCGAAGAGACCCAGTACTTC.

There are a few counts of this clonotype. The CDR3 bases are TGCAGTGCTAGAGTGCCAGGCACCTACGAGCAGTACTTC. Translated, it gives CSARVPGTYEQYF. The chain couples TRBV20-1 to TRBJ2-7; unclear D gene. Per germline, CDR1 DFQATT and CDR2 SNEGSKA (reference sequence). Deletions cut 1 base from V and 2 bases from J, with 9 bases between. The CDR3 runs to 13 residues.

This clonotype has only a few counts. This chain uses TRBV12-5 with TRBJ1-2; TRBD1 matches 7 bases. There are 15 residues in the CDR3. CDR1 is LGHNT and CDR2 is FRNRAP in the germline V gene. With 7 bases clipped from V and 4 bases from J, the junction kept 12 bases outside the gene matches. The chain's CDR3 is CASARVAGGIYGYTF. Here the CDR3 DNA reads TGTGCTAGTGCCCGGGTTGCAGGGGGGATCTATGGCTACACCTTC.

This sequence joins TRBV12-3 or TRBV12-4 and TRBJ1-4, with a weak D call TRBD1 (6 bases). V lost 6 bases and J lost 0, with 17 bases in between. This CDR3 contains 17 residues. The CDR3 region is CASSQAGQGATNEKLFF. The CDR3 region has the DNA TGTGCCAGCAGCCAAGCGGGACAAGGTGCAACTAATGAAAAACTGTTTTTT.

This clonotype was detected ten times or more. CDR3 DNA: TGCGCCAGCAGCCGCGGGACGGGGAACACTGAAGCTTTCTTT. This sequence encodes CASSRGTGNTEAFF. This sequence joins TRBV5-1 and TRBJ1-1, with D possibly being TRBD1 (5 bases). Trimming removed 4 bases at V and 1 base at J, with 11 bases between. The CDR3 consists of 14 residues. Germline lookup yields CDR1 SGHRS and CDR2 YFSETQ.

The V call is TRBV4-3, the J call TRBJ2-5, with D tentatively TRBD2 (6 bases). The ends were cut back, 0 bases at V and 1 base at J, with 18 bases in the middle. The CDR3 spans 18 residues. The germline V gene has CDR1 LGHNA and CDR2 YSLEER. The CDR3 spells CASSQDLGVGTVQETQYF. CDR3 nucleotide sequence: TGCGCCAGCAGCCAAGATCTAGGCGTCGGGACTGTCCAAGAGACCCAGTACTTC.

The DNA of the CDR3 is TGTGCCAGCAGGTTCGGGACACTCGCGAACACCGGGGAGCTGTTTTTT. Encoded protein: CASRFGTLANTGELFF. This chain uses TRBV7-6 with TRBJ2-2; TRBD1 might be the D (6 bases). V was clipped by 6 bases and J by 0 bases, with 14 bases between them. The germline V gene encodes CDR1 SGHVS and CDR2 FNYEAQ. CDR3 length: 16 amino acids.

This clonotype was observed a handful of times. The chain is built from TRBV7-2 and TRBJ2-5, with 8 bases matching TRBD1. Germline CDR1 is SGHTA and CDR2 is FQGNSA. This CDR3 has 16 residues. The J segment lost 9 bases and the V segment lost 6 bases, leaving 18 bases of the junction unmatched. DNA for the CDR3: TGTGCCAGCAGTTTCTCAGGGGGCCCCAAAGGTTTGGCCCAGTACTTC. This codes for CASSFSGGPKGLAQYF.

This clonotype was detected ten times or more. This chain uses TRBV6-2 or TRBV6-3 with TRBJ2-7; 7 nucleotides agree with TRBD2. There are 14 residues in the CDR3. Trimming took 8 bases from V and 4 from J; bases not matched to a gene: 11. Germline V CDR1 and CDR2: MNHEY, SVGEGT. CDR3 loop: CASGPLGGRYEQYF. Written as DNA, the CDR3 is TGTGCCAGCGGACCACTTGGCGGGAGATACGAGCAGTACTTC.

This chain joins TRBV11-1 and TRBJ2-5, with TRBD1 identical over 8 bases. This CDR3 spans 15 amino acids. CDR1 is SGHAT and CDR2 is FQDESV in the germline V gene (reference sequence). Unmatched junction bases numbered 5, after V lost 4 bases and J lost 1 base. As DNA, the CDR3 is TGTGCCAGCAGCTGGGACAGGCCCTCCCAAGAGACCCAGTACTTC. Encoded protein: CASSWDRPSQETQYF. Variable domain in full (rest from reference TRBV11-1 and TRBJ2-5): EAEVAQSPRYKITEKSQAVAFWCDPISGHATLYWYRQILGQGPELLVQFQDESVVDDSQLPKDRFSAERLKGVDSTLKIQPAELGDSAMYLCASSWDRPSQETQYFGPGTRLLVL.

This chain links TRBV18 with TRBJ1-6; possibly TRBD1 for D (6 bases). V lost 6 bases and J lost 7, with 13 bases in between. This CDR3 has 14 amino acids. CDR1 is KGHSH and CDR2 is LQKENI in the germline V gene. DNA of the CDR3: TGTGCCAGCTCGCCCGACAGGAAGAATTCACCCCTCCACTTT. Translation: CASSPDRKNSPLHF.

This clonotype was counted between two and nine times. This chain joins TRBV4-3 and TRBJ2-7; 7 nucleotides align to TRBD1. The CDR3 loop spans 14 amino acids. Per germline, CDR1 LGHNA and CDR2 YSLEER. V gave up 2 bases and J gave up 0 bases; unmatched junction bases: 1. The CDR3 here is CASSQRDSSYEQYF. DNA of the CDR3: TGCGCCAGCAGCCAACGGGACAGCTCCTACGAGCAGTACTTC.

This clonotype has a handful of counts. The chain recombines TRBV27 with TRBJ1-3; 9 bases fit TRBD1. With V trimmed by 6 bases and J by 3 bases, 9 bases remained unmatched. The CDR3 totals 16 residues. Germline values: CDR1 MNHEY, CDR2 SMNVEV (reference sequence). The CDR3 DNA sequence: TGTGCCAGCAGCCGCACAGGGGGCGCGTTTGGAAACACCATATATTTT. Translation: CASSRTGGAFGNTIYF.